This TCR beta chain was identified during a study of blood T cell repertoires in COVID-19. Study as a whole: Samples taken during acute and convalescent COVID-19 were collected in the United States, Italy and Spain. PBMCs, B-cell-depleted T cells, or T cells provided the cDNA or gDNA that made up the material.

In this sample, this clone turned up once. Seattle patients were enrolled during active infection and followed longitudinally. In the original analysis: Scientists estimated how many nucleated cells there were by amplifying reference gene primers. TCRdb's table, derived via immunoSEQ multiplex PCR, lists solely in-frame clones and lacks some. The V and J calls and clone size come from that table; D and trimming were worked out from the DNA. The sample records about 140,000 clones, roughly 89% being singletons. The CDR3 is 14 amino acids. CDR1 and CDR2 (germline): MNHEY, SMNVEV (reference sequence). J lost 2 bases, V lost 5 bases, and 5 bases had no gene match.

Sequenced input: peripheral blood. The V gene is TRBV27, the J gene TRBJ2-7; 8 positions agree with TRBD2. The receptor comes from a man aged 25-45 years with COVID-19, enrolled during active disease. Here the CDR3 reads CASSNSRGAYEQYF. The DNA of the CDR3 is TGTGCCAGCAGTAACTCGCGGGGGGCCTACGAGCAGTACTTC.